This T cell receptor beta chain is drawn from a study of blood T cell repertoires in COVID-19 (dated by TCRdb to about 2020). Study-level background: Samples covering the acute and convalescent phases of COVID-19 were provided by collaborators in the United States, Italy and Spain. The material from the prospective study consisted of cDNA or gDNA derived from T cells, B-cell-depleted T cells, or PBMCs. Deeply sampled blood TCRbeta repertoires from subjects exposed to, actively infected with, or recovered from COVID-19 were included in the dataset. The repertoires were released in a freely available public database intended as a resource for research on the immune response to SARS-CoV-2. Samples came from the ongoing ImmuneRACE study (first 160 participants) plus 1,254 subjects from 6 global collaborators. Nearly every sample came with metadata listing a de-identified subject ID, COVID-19 status, age in years and sex. Where HLA class I and class II types were available, the types were taken from metadata supplied by the sample provider, not from assay-based typing. Results and caveats for the whole study, not just this receptor: The amount of clinical and demographic metadata varied by source and participant and was provided uncurated.

This clone appeared a few times. This receptor's antigen is unknown. No base quality information exists; no much larger clone differs at one position. Participants in the prospective study were enrolled through a virtual design, were aged roughly 18 to 100 years, and lived in under 25 United States geographic areas. In the prospective study, participants were assigned to cohorts based on the clinical history participants reported in a screening survey and a study questionnaire. Exposed participants were defined as having been in contact with someone with a PCR-confirmed or clinician-diagnosed COVID-19 case within 2 weeks of study entry. Mobile phlebotomists in the prospective study collected whole blood, serum and a nasopharyngeal or oropharyngeal swab from every participant. Prospective study participants could optionally give additional blood draws and questionnaires over an approximately two-month period. Blood samples from the prospective study were shipped frozen or at room temperature prior to DNA extraction.

TCRbeta CDR3 regions were amplified from genomic DNA using the immunoSEQ Assay, a bias-controlled multiplex PCR. The paper's data handling went like this. The number of nucleated cells in each sample was estimated by amplification of reference gene primers within the assay. To quantify the absolute abundance of each unique TCRbeta CDR3 rearrangement, sequence reads were collapsed and filtered. For each sample, productive Simpson clonality was calculated as the square root of Simpson's diversity index over productive rearrangements. TCRdb mirrors the immuneACCESS table, restricted to in-frame sequences. Some clones are absent from its copies; in checked studies, under half trace to an unresolved V gene, and the reason for the others is unknown. From that table come the V and J calls and clone size; the DNA was used to work out D and trimming. The sample records 350,000 or so clones, almost 90% of which are singletons. The ten largest make up around 0.92% of the sample.

This receptor was taken from a woman in her thirties who had been exposed to COVID-19. Input material: PBMCs or T cells enriched from blood (not recorded which).

For the CDR3, the sequence is CATSDTGQPYGYTF. The nucleotide sequence is TGTGCCACCAGTGATACCGGACAGCCCTATGGCTACACCTTC. Rearrangement joined TRBV24-1 to TRBJ1-2; TRBD1 is a weak D gene call, 6 bases matching. The germline V gene sets CDR1 to KGHDR and CDR2 to SFDVKD. V was cut back by 3 bases and J by 4 bases, leaving a gap of 11 bases between them. Including cysteine and phenylalanine, the CDR3 has 14 amino acids. Only the CDR3 DNA is retained, 42 bases long and in frame from the first base.